The 27 T cell receptor beta chains in this list originate from one sample, sequenced in a study of cytomegalovirus exposure and HLA in healthy donors (dated by TCRdb to the late 2010s). Library construction relied on the immunoSEQ multiplex PCR assay. For the multiplex PCR, a mixture combining 60 forward primers for TCR Vbeta segments and 13 reverse primers for TCR Jbeta segments was used. Here the immuneACCESS table is served through TCRdb, limited to in-frame sequences with V and J called. Missing clones are a known gap in these copies; in checked studies unresolved V genes cover under half, and the rest lacks a known reason. For this sample there are some 130,000 clones; 75% to 90% appear just once. About 7% of the sample lies in the top ten. Sequenced material: PBMCs. These receptors originate from a woman aged 30 to 39 in good health and CMV-seropositive.

There are a few counts of this clone. CDR3 DNA sequence: TGTGCCAGCAGCTTAGGGTGGGGAGGGAAGGATGAAAAACTGTTTTTT. Translating it yields CASSLGWGGKDEKLFF. The rearrangement uses TRBV7-8 and TRBJ1-4; no definite D call. CDR3 length equals 16 residues. V gave up 1 base and J gave up 6 bases, with 15 bases separating them. The germline V gene encodes CDR1 SGHVS and CDR2 FQNEAQ.

This rearrangement joins TRBV28 to TRBJ2-2, with TRBD1 matching over 7 bases. This CDR3 comprises 15 residues. CDR1 is MDHEN and CDR2 is SYDVKM in the germline V gene. The V and J ends lost 2 bases and 6 bases, in that order; junction bases with no gene match: 6. In DNA form, the CDR3 reads TGTGCCAGCAGTTTAGTTTGGCAGGGGGCCGGGGAGCTGTTTTTT. Amino acid sequence: CASSLVWQGAGELFF.

The chain has TRBV23-1 and TRBJ2-5; unclear D gene. TRBV23-1 is identified as an open reading frame with a role that is uncertain. Trimming stripped 9 bases from V and 5 bases from J, with 10 bases between. CDR3 length: 11 amino acids. The CDR3, as DNA: TGCGCCAGTCGTGGCCGTGAGACCCAGTACTTC. This translates into CASRGRETQYF.

About this clone itself: Other DNA sequences of this sample code for an identical CDR3. The V and J genes are TRBV19 and TRBJ1-2, with D unresolved. Germline-derived CDR1 and CDR2 are LNHDA and SQIVND (reference sequence). V lost 7 bases and J 2 bases, leaving 11 bases between the germline ends. CDR3 size: 13 residues. The CDR3 sequence is CASNPGWNYGYTF. CDR3 nucleotide sequence: TGTGCCAGTAATCCGGGTTGGAACTATGGCTACACCTTC. Full variable domain (rest looked up from reference TRBV19 and TRBJ1-2): DGGITQSPKYLFRKEGQNVTLSCEQNLNHDAMYWYRQDPGQGLRLIYYSQIVNDFQKGDIAEGYSVSREKKESFPLTVTSAQKNPTAFYLCASNPGWNYGYTFGSGTRLTVV.

The rearrangement uses TRBV28 and TRBJ2-1, with 7 bases lining up with TRBD1. The CDR3 extends over 15 amino acids. J was trimmed by 2 bases and V by 10 bases; bases with no gene match: 11. Germline CDR1 reads MDHEN; CDR2 reads SYDVKM. The CDR3 DNA reads TGTGCCACTAACCCAGGGGGTTTGCCCTACAATGAGCAGTTCTTC. Translated: CATNPGGLPYNEQFF.

The rearrangement uses TRBV19 and TRBJ1-5; the D gene is possibly TRBD1 (6 bases). The CDR3 consists of 13 residues. V dropped 1 base and J dropped 13 bases, with 14 bases sitting between them. Germline V gene data show CDR1 as LNHDA and CDR2 as SQIVND (reference sequence). CDR3 in amino acids: CASSIGRVDSQHF. Here the CDR3 DNA reads TGTGCCAGTAGTATAGGGAGAGTGGACAGTCAGCATTTT.

The chain carries TRBV28 and TRBJ2-4; possibly TRBD1 for D (5 bases). The CDR3 is 14 residues long. V lost 5 bases to trimming and J lost 0 bases, with 8 bases between them. The germline gives CDR1 MDHEN, CDR2 SYDVKM. In DNA, the CDR3 is TGTGCCAGCAGTGGACACCTAGCCAAAAACATTCAGTACTTC. This sequence encodes CASSGHLAKNIQYF.

The chain combines TRBV9 with TRBJ1-2; the D is unclear. Germline V lookup: CDR1 SGDLS, CDR2 YYNGEE. This CDR3 spans 13 amino acids. The V gene lost 5 bases and the J gene lost 4 bases, with 12 bases spanning the gap. CDR3 bases: TGTGCCAGCAGGGGCCCGGGAACCTATGGCTACACCTTC. Amino acids: CASRGPGTYGYTF.

The gene calls are TRBV18 and TRBJ2-7, with D tentatively TRBD2 (5 bases). CDR3 length equals 13 residues. Germline CDR1 reads KGHSH; CDR2 reads LQKENI. The V gene lost 3 bases and the J gene lost 1 base, with 7 bases spanning the gap. CDR3 DNA: TGTGCCAGCTCACCGAGCGGATCCTACGAGCAGTACTTC. Translating gives CASSPSGSYEQYF.

The rearrangement uses TRBV7-9 and TRBJ2-1; TRBD2 is a possible D gene (5 bases). The V end lost 2 bases, the J end lost 0 bases, and 11 bases lay between the germline ends. This CDR3 is built from 16 residues. Germline values: CDR1 SEHNR, CDR2 FQNEAQ (reference sequence). The CDR3 DNA is TGTGCCAGCAGCTTATCGGACTTCAACTCCTACAATGAGCAGTTCTTC. It yields the protein CASSLSDFNSYNEQFF.

The CDR3 sequence is CASSSVLGFYEQYF. CDR3 nucleotide sequence: TGTGCCAGCAGTTCCGTACTAGGATTCTACGAGCAGTACTTC. This chain uses TRBV6-5 with TRBJ2-7; a possible D gene is TRBD2 (5 bases). Germline V gene sequence: CDR1 MNHEY, CDR2 SVGAGI. With 4 bases removed from V and 3 bases from J, the gap between germline ends came to 13 bases. The CDR3 runs to 14 residues.

The J gene is TRBJ2-3, the V gene TRBV28; D gene unclear. From germline, CDR1 is MDHEN and CDR2 SYDVKM. V lost 8 bases and J 3 bases, leaving 9 bases between the germline ends. This CDR3 comprises 12 residues. The CDR3 sequence is CASGGWTDTQYF. CDR3 in DNA: TGTGCCAGCGGCGGTTGGACAGATACGCAGTATTTT.

The CDR3 loop is CASSLESGSWLEQYF. The CDR3 bases are TGCGCCAGCAGCTTGGAAAGCGGGAGCTGGCTCGAGCAGTACTTC. This chain connects TRBV5-1 to TRBJ2-7, with 8 bases that match TRBD2. Germline V gene sequence: CDR1 SGHRS, CDR2 YFSETQ. The CDR3 contains 15 residues. Trimming removed 0 bases from V and 6 bases from J; junction bases left unmatched: 8.

J is TRBJ1-1 and V is TRBV28; no definite D call. V was pared by 5 bases and J by 2 bases, with 3 bases between. CDR3 length equals 11 residues. Germline CDR1 MDHEN, CDR2 SYDVKM. CDR3 coding DNA: TGTGCCAGCAGTATAAACACTGAAGCTTTCTTT. Translating gives CASSINTEAFF.

J is TRBJ2-5 and V is TRBV5-1; D unresolved. CDR1 is SGHRS, CDR2 YFSETQ, per germline. CDR3 length: 13 residues. Trimming took off 4 bases at V and 1 base at J, with 8 bases between the two ends. The CDR3, as DNA: TGCGCCAGCAGCCCCTCCCCCCAAGAGACCCAGTACTTC. Translated: CASSPSPQETQYF. Together with reference TRBV5-1 and TRBJ2-5, the CDR3 gives the full variable domain: KAGVTQTPRYLIKTRGQQVTLSCSPISGHRSVSWYQQTPGQGLQFLFEYFSETQRNKGNFPGRFSGRQFSNSRSEMNVSTLELGDSALYLCASSPSPQETQYFGPGTRLLVL.

The chain is built from TRBV6-6 and TRBJ2-7; D remains ambiguous. Germline loops: CDR1 MNHNY, CDR2 SVGAGI (reference sequence). V was pared by 4 bases and J by 3 bases, with 13 bases between. The CDR3 has 14 amino acids. Here the CDR3 DNA reads TGTGCCAGCAGTTTTGTGGAGATGAGCTACGAGCAGTACTTC. Protein: CASSFVEMSYEQYF.

The chain has TRBV18 and TRBJ1-1, with D perhaps matching TRBD1 (6 bases). The V end was cut by 1 base, the J end by 1 base, with 13 bases between. CDR3 length: 16 amino acids. Looked up from germline, CDR1 is KGHSH and CDR2 is LQKENI. CDR3 sequence reads: CASSPQRGGPNTEAFF. The DNA for the CDR3 is TGTGCCAGCTCACCACAACGGGGGGGCCCGAACACTGAAGCTTTCTTT. Full variable domain (rest looked up from reference TRBV18 and TRBJ1-1): NAGVMQNPRHLVRRRGQEARLRCSPMKGHSHVYWYRQLPEEGLKFMVYLQKENIIDESGMPKERFSAEFPKEGPSILRIQQVVRGDSAAYFCASSPQRGGPNTEAFFGQGTRLTVV.

The V gene is TRBV5-1, the J gene TRBJ2-2, with a tentative D call TRBD1 (5 bases). Trimming removed 4 bases from V and 2 bases from J, with 9 bases in between. This CDR3 region has 14 residues. The germline V gene encodes CDR1 SGHRS and CDR2 YFSETQ. The CDR3 reads CASSPTANTGELFF. The CDR3 DNA follows: TGCGCCAGCAGCCCGACAGCAAACACCGGGGAGCTGTTTTTT.

This chain links TRBV15 with TRBJ1-2; 7 bases fit TRBD1. Germline V CDR1 and CDR2: LNHNV, YYDKDF (reference sequence). CDR3 length: 14 residues. The junction had 5 bases not matched to a gene; V was cut back by 4 bases and J by 3 bases. The CDR3 protein is CATSITGADYGYTF. The CDR3 DNA reads as TGTGCCACCAGCATTACAGGGGCGGACTATGGCTACACCTTC.

This sequence joins TRBV6-6 and TRBJ1-5, with 7 positions matching TRBD1. The CDR3 is made up of 15 amino acids. CDR1 MNHNY and CDR2 SVGAGI come from the germline V gene (reference sequence). V trimming: 6 bases; J trimming: 3 bases; junction bases outside the gene matches: 8. The CDR3 sequence: CASSQGQVNNQPQHF. The CDR3, as DNA: TGTGCCAGCAGCCAAGGACAGGTGAACAATCAGCCCCAGCATTTT.

The CDR3 bases are TGTGCCTGGAGAGTTAACGGGGGTCCTTCAACGGATACGCAGTATTTT. Protein: CAWRVNGGPSTDTQYF. V and J are TRBV30 and TRBJ2-3; weak D call: TRBD2 (6 bases). This CDR3 is built from 16 residues. The germline V and J ends were trimmed by 3 bases and 6 bases, with 22 bases remaining between them. From germline, CDR1 is GTSNPN and CDR2 SVGIG (reference sequence).

The gene calls are TRBV11-2 and TRBJ1-1, with D maybe TRBD1 (6 bases). The germline gives CDR1 SGHAT, CDR2 FQNNGV. Trimming took off 4 bases at V and 1 base at J, with 16 bases between the two ends. The CDR3 totals 16 residues. CDR3 in amino acids: CASSYRDGPKNTEAFF. The CDR3 DNA follows: TGTGCCAGCAGCTACAGGGATGGGCCCAAGAACACTGAAGCTTTCTTT.

V gene TRBV7-6 combines with J gene TRBJ2-5; the D is unclear. The V end lost 1 base, the J end lost 13 bases, and 16 bases lay between the germline ends. The V gene's germline CDR1 is SGHVS and CDR2 FNYEAQ. The CDR3 totals 13 residues. The chain's CDR3 is CASSLGPNYERYF. CDR3 nucleotide sequence: TGTGCCAGCAGCTTAGGACCTAACTACGAGCGGTACTTC.

This clone turned up a few times. The rearrangement uses TRBV6-6 and TRBJ1-4; D is unresolved. Trimming took 7 bases from V and 3 from J, leaving 12 bases between them. CDR3 length: 14 amino acids. Per germline, CDR1 MNHNY and CDR2 SVGAGI (reference sequence). This CDR3 reads CASTSPVANEKLFF. CDR3 DNA sequence: TGTGCCAGCACTTCCCCGGTTGCTAATGAAAAACTGTTTTTT.

This rearrangement joins TRBV9 to TRBJ1-3, with D unclear. This CDR3 comprises 14 residues. V lost 4 bases and J 0 bases, leaving 8 bases between the germline ends. Germline assignment: CDR1 SGDLS and CDR2 YYNGEE. The CDR3 DNA reads as TGTGCCAGCAGCTTCGGGAGCTCTGGAAACACCATATATTTT. Its translation is CASSFGSSGNTIYF.

The gene calls are TRBV27 and TRBJ2-5; 11 positions agree with TRBD2. The V gene's germline CDR1 is MNHEY and CDR2 SMNVEV (reference sequence). The trim removed 5 bases at V and 6 bases at J, leaving 17 bases unmatched. CDR3 size: 18 residues. This chain's CDR3 is CASSVLSLSGGVPKTQYF. As DNA, the CDR3 is TGTGCCAGCAGTGTCCTCTCCCTTAGCGGGGGGGTGCCGAAGACCCAGTACTTC.

This clone appeared a single time. The chain carries TRBV9 and TRBJ2-1; 9 nucleotides align to TRBD2. Germline-derived CDR1 and CDR2 are SGDLS and YYNGEE. The CDR3 covers 13 residues. The trim removed 3 bases at V and 7 bases at J, leaving 2 bases unmatched. In DNA form, the CDR3 reads TGTGCCAGCAGCGGGACTAGCGAAAATGAGCAGTTCTTC. It specifies CASSGTSENEQFF.